These 10 T cell receptor beta chains came from one sample sequenced in a study of graft-versus-host responses after intestinal transplantation. The repertoire was sequenced with immunoSEQ multiplex PCR; TCRdb's copy has only in-frame clones and lacks some. The table has about 130,000 clones, roughly nine tenths seen once. Antigens for these TCRs are unknown. The starting material was unstimulated CD4+ T cells sorted from spleen or lymph node cells, obtained before intestinal transplant. All receptors derive from a human donor who received an intestinal transplant.

V and J are TRBV7-9 and TRBJ1-1; no definite D call. Between the trimmed V and J ends, which lost 6 bases and 6 bases, there was a span of 11 bases. The CDR3 runs to 12 residues. Looked up from germline, CDR1 is SEHNR and CDR2 is FQNEAQ (reference sequence). The CDR3 loop reads CASREEGPEAFF. The DNA for the CDR3 is TGTGCCAGCAGGGAGGAAGGCCCTGAAGCTTTCTTT.

This clone occurred once. The chain is built from TRBV11-2 and TRBJ2-2; no clear D gene. V was trimmed by 0 bases and J by 7 bases, leaving 6 bases between them. This CDR3 region has 13 residues. CDR1 is SGHAT and CDR2 is FQNNGV in the germline V gene. The CDR3 sequence: CASSLDGRGELFF. CDR3 coding DNA: TGTGCCAGCAGCTTAGACGGGCGCGGGGAGCTGTTTTTT. Complete variable domain (other parts from reference TRBV11-2 and TRBJ2-2): EAGVAQSPRYKIIEKRQSVAFWCNPISGHATLYWYQQILGQGPKLLIQFQNNGVVDDSQLPKDRFSAERLKGVDSTLKIQPAKLEDSAVYLCASSLDGRGELFFGEGSRLTVL.

The CDR3 sequence: CASSLDTSSYNEQFF. The DNA for the CDR3 is TGCGCCAGCAGCTTGGATACCTCCTCCTACAATGAGCAGTTCTTC. V gene TRBV5-1 combines with J gene TRBJ2-1, with D unclear. V gave up 0 bases and J gave up 0 bases, with 7 bases separating them. Germline V CDR1 and CDR2: SGHRS, YFSETQ. The length of the CDR3 is 15 residues.

The V gene is TRBV7-9, the J gene TRBJ1-2, with a weak D call TRBD1 (5 bases). The CDR3 covers 15 residues. The V gene lost 5 bases and the J gene lost 7 bases, with 20 bases spanning the gap. Germline V gene sequence: CDR1 SEHNR, CDR2 FQNEAQ (reference sequence). CDR3 DNA: TGTGCCAGCAGCCGGGGCCGAGTCCCCGAGGGTGGCTACACCTTC. It specifies CASSRGRVPEGGYTF.

V gene TRBV18 combines with J gene TRBJ1-2; TRBD1 agrees at 8 bases. The J segment lost 4 bases and the V segment lost 3 bases, leaving 7 bases of the junction unmatched. Germline CDR1 and CDR2: KGHSH and LQKENI. The CDR3 is 15 residues long. The CDR3 coding sequence is TGTGCCAGCTCACCCCGGACAGGGAAGGGCTATGGCTACACCTTC. This sequence encodes CASSPRTGKGYGYTF.

V usage is TRBV4-1 and J usage is TRBJ2-7; 7 nucleotides agree with TRBD2. This CDR3 is 16 amino acids long. J gave up 7 bases and V 1 base, and 13 bases lay outside the gene matches. Germline CDR1 reads MGHRA; CDR2 reads YSYEKL. CDR3 coding DNA: TGCGCCAGCAGCCAAGGGTCTAGCGGAGGGCTACAAGAGCAGTACTTC. Residues: CASSQGSSGGLQEQYF.

The chain has TRBV30 and TRBJ1-6, with D maybe TRBD1 (6 bases). The CDR3 sequence is 12 residues long. Trimming removed 1 base at V and 9 bases at J, with 7 bases between. Germline values: CDR1 GTSNPN, CDR2 SVGIG (reference sequence). The CDR3 DNA sequence: TGTGCCTGGAGTGGAGGGGGTTCACCCCTCCACTTT. It encodes CAWSGGGSPLHF.

The chain joins TRBV4-2 to TRBJ2-2, with TRBD2 matching over 15 bases. The CDR3 is 16 amino acids. Germline V lookup: CDR1 LGHNA, CDR2 YNFKEQ. V gave up 6 bases and J gave up 6 bases; unmatched junction bases: 5. The CDR3 coding sequence is TGTGCCAGCAGTCCCTGGACTAGCGGGGGGGCCGGGGAGCTGTTTTTT. Its protein product is CASSPWTSGGAGELFF.

This clone was recorded once. The chain recombines TRBV5-1 with TRBJ2-2; tentative D call: TRBD1 (5 bases). In germline, CDR1 is SGHRS, CDR2 YFSETQ. The CDR3 consists of 14 residues. The V end was cut by 4 bases, the J end by 6 bases, with 13 bases between. The CDR3 loop reads CASSPGRVAGELFF. CDR3 coding DNA: TGCGCCAGCAGCCCGGGCAGGGTGGCCGGGGAGCTGTTTTTT.

The chain combines TRBV7-9 with TRBJ1-1, with D unclear. Trimming took off 1 base at V and 1 base at J, with 7 bases between the two ends. CDR3 length equals 14 residues. Germline CDR1 reads SEHNR; CDR2 reads FQNEAQ (reference sequence). CDR3 coding DNA: TGTGCCAGCAGCTTAGGGGCCTGGAACACTGAAGCTTTCTTT. The encoded protein is CASSLGAWNTEAFF. Drawing the rest from reference TRBV7-9 and TRBJ1-1, the complete variable domain is DTGVSQNPRHKITKRGQNVTFRCDPISEHNRLYWYRQTLGQGPEFLTYFQNEAQLEKSRLLSDRFSAERPKGSFSTLEIQRTEQGDSAMYLCASSLGAWNTEAFFGQGTRLTVV.